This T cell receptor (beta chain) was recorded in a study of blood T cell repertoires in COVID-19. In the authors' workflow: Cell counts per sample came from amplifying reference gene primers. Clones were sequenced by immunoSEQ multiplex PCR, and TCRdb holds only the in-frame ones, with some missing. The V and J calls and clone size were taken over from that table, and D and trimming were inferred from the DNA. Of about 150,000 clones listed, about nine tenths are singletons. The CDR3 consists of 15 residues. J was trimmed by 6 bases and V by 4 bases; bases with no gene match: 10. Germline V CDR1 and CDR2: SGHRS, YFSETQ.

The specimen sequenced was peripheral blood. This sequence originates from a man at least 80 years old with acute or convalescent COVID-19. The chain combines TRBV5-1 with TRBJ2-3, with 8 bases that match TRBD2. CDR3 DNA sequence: TGCGCCAGCAGCCCCGGCGGGGGGTCTCCGGATACGCAGTATTTT. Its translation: CASSPGGGSPDTQYF. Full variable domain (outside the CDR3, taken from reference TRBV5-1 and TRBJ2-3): KAGVTQTPRYLIKTRGQQVTLSCSPISGHRSVSWYQQTPGQGLQFLFEYFSETQRNKGNFPGRFSGRQFSNSRSEMNVSTLELGDSALYLCASSPGGGSPDTQYFGPGTRLTVL.